This T cell receptor (beta chain) was found in a study of shared clonotypes between healthy human individuals. CD8 cells regarded as naive lacked CD45RO, were positively chosen for CCR7, and omitted terminally differentiated effector memory CD45RA+ cells. The CDR3 is made up of 13 amino acids. V lost 0 bases to trimming and J lost 5 bases, with 5 bases between them. Germline assignment: CDR1 MNHNY and CDR2 SVGAGI (reference sequence). TCRdb's copy holds only in-frame clones and misses some; the assay was immunoSEQ multiplex PCR. The sample records roughly 890,000 clones, 80% to 95% being singletons. J is TRBJ1-5 and V is TRBV6-6; D uncertain. The TCR originated in a man aged 25 to 45 in good health. Sequencing was performed on naive CD8+ T cells sorted from blood. CDR3 protein: CASSYSLDQPQHF. CDR3 nucleotides: TGTGCCAGCAGTTACTCGTTGGATCAGCCCCAGCATTTT.